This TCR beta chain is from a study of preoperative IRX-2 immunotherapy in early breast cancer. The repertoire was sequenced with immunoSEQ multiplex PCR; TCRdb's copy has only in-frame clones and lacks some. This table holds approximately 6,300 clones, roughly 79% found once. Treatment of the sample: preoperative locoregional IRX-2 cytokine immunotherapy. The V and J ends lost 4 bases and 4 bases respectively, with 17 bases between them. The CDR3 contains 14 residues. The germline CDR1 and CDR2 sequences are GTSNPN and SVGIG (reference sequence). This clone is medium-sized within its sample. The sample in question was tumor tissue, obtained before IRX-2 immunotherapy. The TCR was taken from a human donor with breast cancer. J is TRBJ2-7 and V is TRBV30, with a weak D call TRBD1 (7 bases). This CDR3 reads CAWTHGAGGYEQYF. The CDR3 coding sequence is TGTGCCTGGACTCATGGTGCAGGGGGGTACGAGCAGTACTTC.